A single sample is the source of the 17 T cell receptor beta chains below, sequenced in a study of T cell responses to AZD1222 COVID-19 vaccine. Some clones are missing from TCRdb's copy, which holds only in-frame ones; the method was immunoSEQ multiplex PCR. This table holds about 100,000 clones, around 90% found once. Material: peripheral blood, obtained on day 0 of AZD1222 vaccination. All receptors come from an adult in good health.

The gene calls are TRBV30 and TRBJ1-5; TRBD1 is a possible D gene (5 bases). Germline values: CDR1 GTSNPN, CDR2 SVGIG (reference sequence). V lost 7 bases and J 6 bases, leaving 13 bases between the germline ends. The CDR3 has 12 amino acids. CDR3 DNA: TGTGCCTCCAAGAGGGGATCTCAGCCCCAGCATTTT. Translation: CASKRGSQPQHF.

The V and J genes are TRBV30 and TRBJ2-7; D unresolved. The germline V and J ends were trimmed by 4 bases and 1 base, with 8 bases remaining between them. The CDR3 runs to 12 residues. Germline loops: CDR1 GTSNPN, CDR2 SVGIG (reference sequence). CDR3 in DNA: TGTGCCTGGACCGGTAATTCCTACGAGCAGTACTTC. Protein product: CAWTGNSYEQYF.

This chain uses TRBV30 with TRBJ2-2, with D perhaps being TRBD1 or TRBD2 (5 bases each). Per germline, CDR1 GTSNPN and CDR2 SVGIG (reference sequence). This CDR3 has 17 residues. V lost 0 bases and J lost 7, with 21 bases in between. CDR3 region: CAWSVQSGRVPRGELFF. The CDR3 nucleotides are TGTGCCTGGAGTGTACAAAGCGGCAGGGTCCCCCGCGGGGAGCTGTTTTTT. The whole variable domain, filled in from reference TRBV30 and TRBJ2-2, reads SQTIHQWPATLVQPVGSPLSLECTVEGTSNPNLYWYRQAAGRGLQLLFYSVGIGQISSEVPQNLSASRPQDRQFILSSKKLLLSDSGFYLCAWSVQSGRVPRGELFFGEGSRLTVL.

The rearrangement links TRBV18 to TRBJ1-1; possibly TRBD1 for D (6 bases). The CDR3 loop spans 14 amino acids. Germline CDR1 is KGHSH and CDR2 is LQKENI. V gave up 3 bases and J gave up 3 bases, with 11 bases separating them. CDR3 amino acids: CASSPQQGDTEAFF. CDR3 DNA: TGTGCCAGCTCACCCCAACAGGGAGACACTGAAGCTTTCTTT.

This clone appeared a single time. At one of its ends the junction is not consistent with the germline gene, which may arise from a read error. The V call is TRBV3-1 (or the pseudogene TRBV3-2), the J call TRBJ1-2, with D tentatively TRBD1 (6 bases). Per the germline V gene, CDR1 is LGHDT and CDR2 is YNNKEL (reference sequence). This CDR3 has 13 residues. For the CDR3, the DNA is TGTGCCACCAGCCTAGGGGGGAACTATGGCTACACCTTC. This translates into CATSLGGNYGYTF.

V usage is TRBV27 and J usage is TRBJ1-1, with TRBD1 as a possible D gene (6 bases). Trimming removed 6 bases at V and 11 bases at J, with 19 bases between. CDR3 size: 13 residues. Germline CDR1 MNHEY, CDR2 SMNVEV (reference sequence). The CDR3 bases are TGTGCCAGCAGCCCACAGGGTACGGGGGAGGCTTTCTTT. Its protein is CASSPQGTGEAFF.

This chain connects TRBV19 to TRBJ2-1, with 13 bases matching TRBD2. V trimming: 1 base; J trimming: 7 bases; junction bases outside the gene matches: 7. This CDR3 is built from 17 residues. CDR1 LNHDA and CDR2 SQIVND come from the germline V gene (reference sequence). The CDR3 nucleotides read TGTGCCAGTAGTATAGTGGGGACTAGCGGGACTTATAATGAGCAGTTCTTC. Amino acids: CASSIVGTSGTYNEQFF.

This chain joins TRBV24-1 and TRBJ2-5; D call uncertain. The CDR3 is made up of 12 amino acids. Germline CDR1 is KGHDR and CDR2 is SFDVKD. Trimming took off 4 bases at V and 9 bases at J, with 11 bases between the two ends. The CDR3 nucleotides are TGTGCCACCAGTGACGTGTCGCGTGCCCAGTACTTC. Translation: CATSDVSRAQYF.

The chain couples TRBV15 to TRBJ1-2; D remains unclear. The CDR3 contains 14 residues. Germline CDR1 reads LNHNV; CDR2 reads YYDKDF (reference sequence). V shed 0 bases and J shed 4 bases, with 9 bases lying between them. The CDR3 nucleotides are TGTGCCACCAGCAGAGAGGAGGAACTCTATGGCTACACCTTC. Translating it yields CATSREEELYGYTF.

The rearrangement uses TRBV11-2 and TRBJ2-3, with 9 bases lining up with TRBD2. J gave up 5 bases and V 9 bases, and 9 bases lay outside the gene matches. Germline lookup yields CDR1 SGHAT and CDR2 FQNNGV. This CDR3 is 14 amino acids long. In DNA form, the CDR3 reads TGTGCCAGTAAAATAGCGGGAGAGGTAGATACGCAGTATTTT. Encoded protein: CASKIAGEVDTQYF.

The chain combines TRBV4-1 with TRBJ2-1; 12 positions match TRBD2. Germline CDR1 is MGHRA and CDR2 is YSYEKL. J gave up 0 bases and V 4 bases, and 13 bases lay outside the gene matches. The CDR3 covers 20 residues. The CDR3 is CASSLKPRTSGMSSYNEQFF. Here the CDR3 DNA reads TGCGCCAGCAGCCTTAAACCCAGGACTAGCGGGATGAGCTCCTACAATGAGCAGTTCTTC.

The chain uses TRBV5-5 and TRBJ2-7, with D perhaps assigned TRBD1 or TRBD2 (5 bases each). Germline values: CDR1 SGHKS, CDR2 YYEKEE (reference sequence). With 0 bases removed from V and 0 bases from J, the gap between germline ends came to 7 bases. The CDR3 runs 14 residues. DNA of the CDR3: TGTGCCAGCAGCTTGGAGAGGGGCTCCTACGAGCAGTACTTC. Its translation: CASSLERGSYEQYF.

The J gene is TRBJ2-7, the V gene TRBV6-5; 9 bases match TRBD1. The CDR3 totals 14 residues. V lost 4 bases to trimming and J lost 6 bases; unmatched junction nucleotides: 7. Germline V CDR1 and CDR2: MNHEY, SVGAGI. The CDR3 DNA follows: TGTGCCAGCAGTTCCCCGGGACAGGGACTCGAGCAGTACTTC. Translated, it gives CASSSPGQGLEQYF.

The chain links TRBV15 to TRBJ1-6; D unresolved. Germline CDR1 and CDR2: LNHNV and YYDKDF (reference sequence). There are 12 residues in the CDR3. V shed 0 bases and J shed 12 bases, with 6 bases lying between them. CDR3 region: CATSREGIPLHF. The CDR3 DNA follows: TGTGCCACCAGCAGAGAAGGTATACCCCTCCACTTT.

Written as DNA, the CDR3 is TGTGCCAGCAGCATATCTAGCGGTTTTTACGAGCAGTACTTC. Translation: CASSISSGFYEQYF. The genes are TRBV9 and TRBJ2-7; 7 positions agree with TRBD2. Germline lookup yields CDR1 SGDLS and CDR2 YYNGEE. J lost 4 bases, V lost 4 bases, and 8 bases had no gene match. This CDR3 region has 14 residues.

Of note for this clone: A junction end diverges from the germline sequence, so it may reflect a read error. The chain employs TRBV5-1 and TRBJ2-6; 8 bases are a match to TRBD1. The length of the CDR3 is 16 residues. Looked up from germline, CDR1 is SGHRS and CDR2 is YFSETQ. CDR3 sequence reads: CASNLDRASGANVLTF. DNA of the CDR3: TGCGCCAGCAACTTGGACAGGGCATCTGGGGCCAACGTCCTGACTTTC. The variable domain in full, with the rest retrieved from reference TRBV5-1 and TRBJ2-6, is KAGVTQTPRYLIKTRGQQVTLSCSPISGHRSVSWYQQTPGQGLQFLFEYFSETQRNKGNFPGRFSGRQFSNSRSEMNVSTLELGDSALYLCASNLDRASGANVLTFGAGSRLTVL.

The gene calls are TRBV6-5 and TRBJ1-2; tentative D call: TRBD1 (5 bases). The CDR3 spans 14 residues. V was cut by 7 bases and J by 2 bases, with 14 bases left in between. The V gene's germline CDR1 is MNHEY and CDR2 SVGAGI. CDR3 in DNA: TGTGCCAGCACCTCAGGGCTCTCCAACTATGGCTACACCTTC. This encodes CASTSGLSNYGYTF.